This is a list of T cell receptor beta chains from one sample in a study of shared clonotypes between healthy human individuals. TCRdb keeps only in-frame clones here, not all; method: immunoSEQ multiplex PCR. The sample records 850,000 to 1,200,000 clones, under 80% being singletons. The sequencing sample was made of memory CD4+ T cells sorted from blood. The receptors were sampled from a young man in good health. Each CDR3 is given with its conserved first and last residue. D genes are given only for firm matches. A row's size may be missing; if present it is once, few, many or a size class.

d_call j_call clone_size v_call cdr3_aa cdr3_nt
TRBD1 TRBJ1-6 - TRBV6-6 CASSDQTGVGSPLHF TGTGCCAGCAGTGACCAGACAGGGGTTGGTTCACCCCTCCACTTT
TRBD1 TRBJ2-7 - TRBV2 CASSRTGGINEQYF TGTGCCAGCAGCCGGACAGGGGGCATCAACGAGCAGTACTTC
- TRBJ1-2 - TRBV13 CASSPQTGMPYGYTF TGTGCCAGCAGCCCGCAAACAGGGATGCCCTATGGCTACACCTTC
- TRBJ2-5 - TRBV5-1 CASSTKGQETQYF TGCGCCAGCAGCACCAAGGGGCAGGAGACCCAGTACTTC
- TRBJ1-1 many TRBV19 CASKESNTEAFF TGTGCCAGTAAGGAGTCGAACACTGAAGCTTTCTTT
- TRBJ2-7 - TRBV5-1 CASSLETSYEQYF TGCGCCAGCAGCTTGGAGACATCCTACGAGCAGTACTTC
TRBD2 TRBJ2-1 - TRBV5-1 CASSIPLAGYSNEQFF TGCGCCAGCAGCATCCCCCTAGCGGGTTACTCAAATGAGCAGTTCTTC
- TRBJ2-7 few TRBV2 CASSIPQGTSYEQYF TGTGCCAGCAGTATCCCCCAGGGGACTTCTTACGAGCAGTACTTC
- TRBJ1-1 once TRBV7-3 CASSPEGNTEAFF TGTGCCAGCAGCCCCGAGGGGAACACTGAAGCTTTCTTT
TRBD1 TRBJ1-2 once TRBV28 CASSPGTGPSYGYTF TGTGCCAGCAGTCCCGGGACAGGGCCCTCCTATGGCTACACCTTC
- TRBJ2-5 - TRBV7-6 CASSFPGPEETQYF TGTGCCAGCAGCTTCCCAGGGCCGGAAGAGACCCAGTACTTC
- TRBJ2-5 - TRBV13 CASSAREVKGTFQETQYF TGTGCCAGCAGCGCCCGCGAGGTCAAGGGGACCTTCCAAGAGACCCAGTACTTC
- TRBJ1-5 - TRBV7-2 CASSSQGGVNQPQHF TGTGCCAGCAGCTCACAGGGTGGGGTAAATCAGCCCCAGCATTTT
TRBD2 TRBJ2-7 - TRBV2 CATHSPGLTYEQYF TGTGCCACGCATTCGCCGGGACTAACCTACGAGCAGTACTTC
- TRBJ2-7 - TRBV5-6 CASSLSGDWRSEQYF TGTGCCAGCAGTCTGTCAGGGGATTGGCGAAGCGAGCAGTACTTC
- TRBJ2-7 - TRBV5-1 CASATEYEQYF TGCGCCAGCGCTACGGAGTACGAGCAGTACTTC
TRBD2 TRBJ2-7 - TRBV11-2 CASSFGLAGGYEQYF TGTGCCAGCAGCTTCGGACTAGCGGGGGGCTACGAGCAGTACTTC
- TRBJ2-6 many TRBV4-3 CASSQEFSSFSGANVLTF TGCGCCAGCAGCCAAGAGTTTTCCTCCTTCTCTGGGGCCAACGTCCTGACTTTC
TRBD2 TRBJ2-5 - TRBV5-4 CASSLASGRNQETQYF TGTGCCAGCAGCTTGGCGAGCGGGAGAAATCAAGAGACCCAGTACTTC
TRBD1 TRBJ1-5 - TRBV27 CASQRQGNQPQHF TGTGCCAGCCAAAGACAGGGGAATCAGCCCCAGCATTTT
- TRBJ2-6 - TRBV5-1 CASSQGFSGANVLTF TGCGCCAGCAGTCAGGGGTTTTCTGGGGCCAACGTCCTGACTTTC
- TRBJ2-2 - TRBV7-2 CASSSPYTGELFF TGTGCCAGCAGCTCGCCGTACACCGGGGAGCTGTTTTTT
TRBD1 TRBJ2-4 - TRBV5-8 CASSPEGTVTLAKNIQYF TGTGCCAGCAGTCCTGAAGGGACAGTGACATTAGCCAAAAACATTCAGTACTTC
- TRBJ1-2 - TRBV7-2 CASSREVQYNGYTF TGTGCCAGCAGTCGAGAAGTGCAGTACAATGGCTACACCTTC
- TRBJ1-6 - TRBV19 CASSPPGHNNSPLHF TGTGCCAGTAGCCCACCGGGACACAATAATTCACCCCTCCACTTT
- TRBJ2-1 - TRBV5-3 CARSLLATGDTYNEQFF TGTGCCAGAAGCTTATTGGCCACTGGGGATACCTACAATGAGCAGTTCTTC
- TRBJ1-6 - TRBV5-1 CASSLGTAGNSPLHF TGCGCCAGCAGCTTGGGGACGGCGGGCAATTCACCCCTCCACTTT
- TRBJ1-5 - TRBV18 CASSPPAGVVGQPQHF TGTGCCAGCTCACCACCGGCGGGGGTTGTGGGTCAGCCCCAGCATTTT
- TRBJ1-2 - TRBV6-5 CASSGTGLLYGYTF TGTGCCAGCAGTGGCACAGGGCTTCTGTATGGCTACACCTTC
TRBD2 TRBJ2-3 - TRBV12-5 CASGLLAGGRTDTQYF TGTGCTAGTGGTTTGTTAGCGGGAGGGAGAACAGATACGCAGTATTTT
- TRBJ1-1 - TRBV5-6 CASIPDGGAKQTEAFF TGTGCCAGCATCCCTGATGGGGGCGCAAAACAGACTGAAGCTTTCTTT
- TRBJ1-2 - TRBV6-5 CASTITLNYGYTF TGTGCCAGCACCATTACACTAAACTATGGCTACACCTTC
- TRBJ1-4 - TRBV28 CASSFLPTGEKLFF TGTGCCAGCAGTTTTCTCCCTACAGGGGAAAAACTGTTTTTT
- TRBJ2-1 few TRBV28 CASSLPGRGTRSYNEQFF TGTGCCAGCAGTTTACCTGGACGAGGCACCCGCTCCTACAATGAGCAGTTCTTC
- TRBJ2-1 - TRBV6-5 CASSPAGFPNEQFF TGTGCCAGCAGCCCGGCGGGGTTTCCCAATGAGCAGTTCTTC
- TRBJ2-2 many TRBV5-1 CASSLDQINTGELFF TGCGCCAGCAGCTTGGACCAGATAAACACCGGGGAGCTGTTTTTT
- TRBJ2-2 - TRBV7-8 CASSLRGGAVGGELFF TGTGCCAGCAGCTTGCGGGGCGGGGCCGTGGGCGGGGAGCTGTTTTTT
- TRBJ1-5 few TRBV13 CASSLGQPQHF TGTGCCAGCAGCTTAGGGCAGCCCCAGCATTTT
- TRBJ2-7 - TRBV19 CASSVGIPYEQYF TGTGCCAGTAGTGTGGGGATCCCCTACGAGCAGTACTTC
TRBD2 TRBJ2-5 - TRBV5-1 CASSPSGAQETQYF TGCGCCAGCAGCCCTAGCGGGGCGCAAGAGACCCAGTACTTC